A selection of T cell receptor beta chains follows, all from one sample in a study of shared clonotypes between healthy human individuals. Produced via immunoSEQ multiplex PCR; TCRdb's table is partial and in-frame only. The top ten hold around 0.61% of the sample, which has 1 million to 1.3 million clones, about 84% seen once. Specimen: memory CD4+ T cells from PBMCs. These TCRs come from a man aged 18-30 years in good health. Some clones in this sample may be carry-over from other donors' samples. The conserved cysteine and the conserved F or W are not part of the CDR3 here. The D gene is left open where the match is weak.

TRBV5-1	TRBJ1-2	NA	ASSLEWGKGSYGYT
TRBV10-1	TRBJ1-1	NA	ASSDDFGGVGTEAF
TRBV10-3	TRBJ1-6	TRBD1	ATMDRFNSPLH
TRBV6-7	TRBJ2-1	TRBD2	ASSRLAGDGDEQF
TRBV4-1	TRBJ2-2	NA	ASSQKPNTGELF
TRBV29-1	TRBJ2-7	NA	SVPGAHEQY
TRBV27	TRBJ2-7	NA	ASSPPGSRSSRYEQY
TRBV30	TRBJ2-5	NA	AWRGVKTQY
TRBV2	TRBJ2-7	NA	ASSDGGAVEQY
TRBV7-3	TRBJ1-2	TRBD1	ASSLTGTGGSGYT
TRBV11-3	TRBJ2-7	NA	ASSSLSGGEQY
TRBV7-2	TRBJ2-1	TRBD2	ASSFRGGTSIFNEQF
TRBV18	TRBJ1-1	NA	ASSPNRANTEAF
TRBV6-4	TRBJ1-5	NA	ASRFTNRRGNQPQH
TRBV19	TRBJ1-3	NA	ATQEGDSGNTIY
TRBV27	TRBJ2-7	TRBD1	ASSLGTGPTYEQY
TRBV4-3	TRBJ1-4	TRBD1	ASSHGQGGAEKLF
TRBV21-1	TRBJ1-1	NA	ASTTQKGLTEAF
TRBV5-8	TRBJ1-2	NA	ASSFISLRNDYGYT
TRBV14	TRBJ1-2	NA	ASSQGRGYGYT
TRBV4-1	TRBJ2-1	TRBD2	ASSPRDSLAGVRNEQF
TRBV18	TRBJ2-7	TRBD1	ASSPPGTAYEQY
TRBV27	TRBJ2-7	NA	ASSPRDEQY
TRBV7-8	TRBJ2-3	NA	ASSLVPVTDTQY
TRBV5-6	TRBJ1-5	NA	ASSLGGFGNQPQH
TRBV9	TRBJ1-2	NA	ASSVAPGYGYT
TRBV12-5	TRBJ2-2	TRBD1	ASGLGQGSPNTGELF
TRBV28	TRBJ2-5	TRBD1	ASSEAGGRGETQY
TRBV11-3	TRBJ1-4	TRBD1	ASSPLGQLF
TRBV19	TRBJ1-5	TRBD1	ASSTPPGQGTKRQPQH
TRBV6-5	TRBJ1-1	NA	ASSYWGKGTEAF
TRBV10-3	TRBJ2-2	TRBD2	AISGTSGRIAGELF
TRBV15	TRBJ2-3	TRBD2	ATSTSRTSGRLADTQY
TRBV10-3	TRBJ2-2	TRBD2	AIRAGQGTRSGRETGELF
TRBV2	TRBJ2-2	NA	ASSVVDTNTGELF
TRBV18	TRBJ2-7	NA	ASSPSRGGYEQY
TRBV28	TRBJ2-4	NA	ASSPPGFAKNIQY
TRBV2	TRBJ1-1	NA	ASSARGDPVAF
TRBV11-2	TRBJ2-6	NA	ASSRPGQISGANVLT
TRBV19	TRBJ1-2	NA	ASSIDPRRADGYT
TRBV28	TRBJ2-7	NA	ASSQTAGGGEGH
TRBV30	TRBJ2-5	TRBD2	ACPRTSGRGETQY
TRBV18	TRBJ2-5	NA	ASSLQETQY
TRBV4-1	TRBJ2-5	NA	ASSPTRGSSQETQY
TRBV28	TRBJ2-1	TRBD1	ASSLYTGVAEQF
TRBV11-2	TRBJ2-7	TRBD2	ATGGISGEQY
TRBV7-3	TRBJ1-1	NA	ASSVTEYTEAF
TRBV7-2	TRBJ1-1	NA	ASSLEGGTTEAF
TRBV7-3	TRBJ2-3	TRBD2	ASSLGGSLAGGIDTQY
TRBV25-1	TRBJ1-5	NA	ASSVWESNQPQH
TRBV5-1	TRBJ1-5	NA	ASSPGAGVNSNQPQH
TRBV18	TRBJ1-4	NA	ASRLRVDEKLF
TRBV29-1	TRBJ2-3	TRBD1	SVADRASTDTQY
TRBV5-1	TRBJ1-2	NA	ASSLEGDYGYT
TRBV18	TRBJ2-3	TRBD1	ASSPNRGTTDTQY
TRBV28	TRBJ1-3	NA	ASSFSAGNTIY
TRBV7-8	TRBJ1-1	TRBD1	ASSLEPWTGLNTEAF